This T cell receptor (beta chain) was identified during a study of cytomegalovirus exposure and HLA in healthy donors. V was pared by 5 bases and J by 2 bases, with 12 bases between. This CDR3 spans 14 amino acids. From germline, CDR1 is SGHTA and CDR2 FQGNSA. Primers: 60 Vbeta forward and 13 Jbeta reverse. Measured with immunoSEQ multiplex PCR; TCRdb has only the in-frame clones, and not every one. The sample includes around 45,000 clones, around 53% of them seen just once. The J gene is TRBJ2-5, the V gene TRBV7-2, with D maybe TRBD1 (5 bases). The specimen sequenced was PBMCs. The origin of this receptor is a man aged 55 to 69 in good health and CMV-seronegative. The CDR3 here is CASSPGHIQETQYF. The DNA of the CDR3 is TGTGCCAGCAGCCCTGGACACATACAAGAGACCCAGTACTTC.